This T cell receptor (beta chain) is drawn from a study of T-cell memory formation after mild COVID-19 (dated by TCRdb to the early 2020s). At the level of the whole study: Most TCR sequence clusters were specific to one of the two donors. T-cell clones expanding and contracting after mild COVID-19 in two donors were tracked by longitudinal TCRalpha and TCRbeta repertoire sequencing. Two young, previously healthy adult volunteers, one female and one male, were included in the cohort. General conclusions and limits of the study: Contracting CD4+ clones were found mainly in CM and EM memory subsets, while CD8+ clones were enriched in EMRA. Some responding clones were detected in pre-infection memory, suggesting pre-existing cross-reactive memory T cells joined the SARS-CoV-2 response. Whether the second-wave clones peaking on day 37 were SARS-CoV-2 specific was not confirmed. Only two mild cases were covered by the study, and larger cohorts that include severe cases with pre-infection samples were considered necessary. From day 15 to 85, contracting clones showed balanced CD4/CD8 phenotypes, whereas a second wave of clones that expanded from day 15 to 37 leaned towards CD4+.

PBMCs were isolated by Ficoll-Paque density gradient centrifugation. Regarding this clonotype: Its recognized antigen is unknown. Base qualities are not recorded, but no much larger clone differs from it by a single base.

At the junction V is shortened by 0 bases and J by 5 bases; bases outside the gene matches: 10. Including the terminal cysteine and phenylalanine, the CDR3 comprises 17 residues. Only the CDR3 portion is preserved as DNA: 51 bases, with reading frame beginning at the first base. The germline V gene specifies SGHRS as CDR1 and YFSETQ as CDR2. Sequencer: Illumina NovaSeq 6000. Using 5'RACE with constant-segment primers, TCRalpha and TCRbeta cDNA libraries were constructed, with sample barcodes and unique molecular identifiers added in the process. Trizol reagent was used to extract RNA from every sample. Amplification of the libraries took two PCR steps, and the second step added a second sample barcode plus Illumina TruSeq adapters. Sequencing of the libraries was done on an Illumina NovaSeq, producing 2 x 150 bp paired-end reads. The study's own analysis went as follows. Reads were demultiplexed and collapsed into UMI-guided consensus sequences with migec v1.2.7. With mixcr v2.1.11, UMI consensuses were aligned to TRA and TRB V and J templates and assembled into clonotypes. Expanded or contracted clonotypes were those called significant by both edgeR and NoisET, with noise models trained on biological replicates. For edgeR calls, the cutoffs were a false discovery rate-adjusted p below 0.01 and a log2 fold-change threshold of 1. PCA with hierarchical clustering of max-normalized trajectories of the 1000 most abundant clonotypes was used as exploratory dynamics analysis. Separately sequenced CD4+ and CD8+ repertoires were used to assign the CD4 or CD8 phenotype of responding clones. The public reads were run again by TCRdb, first through fastp at Q25 and then through MiXCR, and only productive beta chains were kept. For every CDR3 protein sequence, its rows merge into one entry that carries the most common genes and DNA. None of the V and J calls come from the authors' own analysis; TCRdb made them. The sample table contains around 180,000 distinct CDR3 sequences; only one count was recorded for around 15% of them. Under 2.5% of the sample lies in the top ten.

Specimen: PBMCs or a T cell subset sorted from them (not recorded which). This receptor chain uses TRBV5-1 and TRBJ2-3, and TRBD2 aligns with 9 junction nucleotides. This receptor was taken from an adult woman who had mild COVID-19 (a few samples of this study predate the infection). The sample titles of this study are shuffled in the database, so cell type and time point are left out; the donor was told from shared clones. The CDR3 reads as follows: CASSLVGTSNSGDTQYF. The sequence in DNA is TGCGCCAGCAGCTTGGTTGGGACTAGCAACTCGGGAGATACGCAGTATTTT.